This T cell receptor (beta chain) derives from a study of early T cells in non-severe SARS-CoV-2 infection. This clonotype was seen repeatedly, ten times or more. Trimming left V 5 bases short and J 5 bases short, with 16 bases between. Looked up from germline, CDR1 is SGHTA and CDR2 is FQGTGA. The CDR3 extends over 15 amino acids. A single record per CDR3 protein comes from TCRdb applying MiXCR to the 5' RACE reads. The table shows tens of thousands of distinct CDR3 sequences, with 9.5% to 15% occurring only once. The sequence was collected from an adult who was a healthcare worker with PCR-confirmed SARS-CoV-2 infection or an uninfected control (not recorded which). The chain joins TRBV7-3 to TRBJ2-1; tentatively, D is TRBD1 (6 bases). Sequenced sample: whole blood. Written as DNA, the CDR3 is TGTGCCAGCAGCCTTGGAACAGGGTTCCACAATGAGCAGTTCTTC. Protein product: CASSLGTGFHNEQFF.